The clone carrying this T cell receptor (beta chain) was detected only a few times. Antigen: not known. This CDR3 is built from 16 residues. This record belongs to a study of T-cell memory formation after mild COVID-19. For the study at large: Largely donor-specific TCR clusters were found.

TCRdb processed the 5' RACE reads anew with MiXCR; each CDR3 protein has one entry. The sample yields 200,000 or so distinct CDR3 sequences, about 18% seen once. General study results and limits: Later expanders leaned CD4+, whereas day 15 to 85 contracting clones were balanced CD4/CD8.

Sequenced sample: PBMCs or a T cell subset sorted from them (not recorded which). The source of this sequence is an adult woman who had mild COVID-19 (a few samples of this study predate the infection). Cell type and time point are not known. The chain recombines TRBV21-1 with TRBJ2-7; the DNA was not compared with TRBD2, the D call given in the table. TRBV21-1 is marked as a pseudogene. The CDR3 DNA follows: TGTGCCAGCAGCAAACTCCGGGTAGCGGCTAACTACGAGCAGTACTTC. Protein: CASSKLRVAANYEQYF.